This TCR beta chain was observed in a study of cytomegalovirus exposure and HLA in healthy donors. Study-wide points: There were a few CMV-associated chains whose specificity for CMV antigens was confirmed in vitro. The study dropped some indistinguishable V segments, TRBV6-2 and TRBV6-3 among them.

It was with 60 Vbeta and 13 Jbeta primers that the PCR ran. Profiling relied on immunoSEQ multiplex PCR, and the TCRdb table lists in-frame clones only, not all of them. The table shows roughly 220,000 clones, with around 86% occurring only once. A single count supports this clone. What it binds is not known. Germline values: CDR1 SGDLS, CDR2 YYNGEE. The ends lost 4 bases at V and 6 bases at J; junction bases unmatched: 5. This CDR3 is built from 13 residues. J is TRBJ2-3 and V is TRBV9; TRBD1 aligns across 7 bases. This receptor was obtained from a woman aged 40 to 50 in good health and CMV-seronegative. The sample was PBMCs. In DNA form, the CDR3 reads TGTGCCAGCAGCTCCGGACAGGACGATACGCAGTATTTT. This gives the protein CASSSGQDDTQYF. The complete variable domain, with remaining parts taken from reference TRBV9 and TRBJ2-3, reads DSGVTQTPKHLITATGQRVTLRCSPRSGDLSVYWYQQSLDQGLQFLIQYYNGEERAKGNILERFSAQQFPDLHSELNLSSLELGDSALYFCASSSGQDDTQYFGPGTRLTVL.